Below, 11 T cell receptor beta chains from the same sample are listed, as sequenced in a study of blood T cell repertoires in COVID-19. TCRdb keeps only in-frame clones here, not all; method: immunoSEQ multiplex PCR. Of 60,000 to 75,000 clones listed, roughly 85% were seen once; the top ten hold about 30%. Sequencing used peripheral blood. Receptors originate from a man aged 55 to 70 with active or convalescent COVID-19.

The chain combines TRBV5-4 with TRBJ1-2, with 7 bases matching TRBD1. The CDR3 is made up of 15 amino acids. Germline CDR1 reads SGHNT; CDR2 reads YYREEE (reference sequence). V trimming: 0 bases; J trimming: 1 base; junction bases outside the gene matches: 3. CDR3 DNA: TGTGCCAGCAGCTTGGCCGGGACAGTTAACTATGGCTACACCTTC. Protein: CASSLAGTVNYGYTF.

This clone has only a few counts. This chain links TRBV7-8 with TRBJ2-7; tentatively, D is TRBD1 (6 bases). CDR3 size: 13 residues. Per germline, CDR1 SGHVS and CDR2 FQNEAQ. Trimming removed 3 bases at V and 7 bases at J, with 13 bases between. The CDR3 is CASSFPGAREQYF. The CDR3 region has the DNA TGTGCCAGCAGCTTCCCAGGGGCGAGGGAGCAGTACTTC.

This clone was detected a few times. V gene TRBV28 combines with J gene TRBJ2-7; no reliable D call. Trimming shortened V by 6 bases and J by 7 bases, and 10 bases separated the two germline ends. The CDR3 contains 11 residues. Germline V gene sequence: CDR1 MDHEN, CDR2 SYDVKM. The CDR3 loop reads CASSPSVEQYF. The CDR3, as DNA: TGTGCCAGCAGCCCCTCGGTTGAGCAGTACTTC.

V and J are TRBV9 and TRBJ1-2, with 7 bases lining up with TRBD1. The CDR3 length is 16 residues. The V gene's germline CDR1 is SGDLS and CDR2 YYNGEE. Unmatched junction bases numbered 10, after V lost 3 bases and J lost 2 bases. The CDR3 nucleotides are TGTGCCAGCAGCGGAAGAAGACAGGGACTCAACTATGGCTACACCTTC. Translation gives CASSGRRQGLNYGYTF.

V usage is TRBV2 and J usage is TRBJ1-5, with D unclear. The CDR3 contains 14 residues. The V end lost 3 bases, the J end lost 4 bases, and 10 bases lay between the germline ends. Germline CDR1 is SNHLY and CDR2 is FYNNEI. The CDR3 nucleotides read TGTGCCAGCAGTGAGGTCAGCGATAATCAGCCCCAGCATTTT. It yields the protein CASSEVSDNQPQHF. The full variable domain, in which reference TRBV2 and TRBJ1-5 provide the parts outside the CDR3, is EPEVTQTPSHQVTQMGQEVILRCVPISNHLYFYWYRQILGQKVEFLVSFYNNEISEKSEIFDDQFSVERPDGSNFTLKIRSTKLEDSAMYFCASSEVSDNQPQHFGDGTRLSIL.

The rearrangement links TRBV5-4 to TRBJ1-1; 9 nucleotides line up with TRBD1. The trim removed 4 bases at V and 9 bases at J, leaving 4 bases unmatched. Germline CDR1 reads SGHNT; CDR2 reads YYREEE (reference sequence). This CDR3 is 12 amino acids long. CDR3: CASSRDRDQAFF. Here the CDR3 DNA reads TGTGCCAGCAGCCGGGACAGGGATCAAGCTTTCTTT.

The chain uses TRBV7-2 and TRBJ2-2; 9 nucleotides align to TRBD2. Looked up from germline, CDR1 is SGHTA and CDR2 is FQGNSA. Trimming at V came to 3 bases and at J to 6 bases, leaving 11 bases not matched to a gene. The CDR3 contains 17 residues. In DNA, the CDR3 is TGTGCCAGCAGCTTGGGGGCGCTAGCGGGGTATCCCGGGGAGCTGTTTTTT. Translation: CASSLGALAGYPGELFF.

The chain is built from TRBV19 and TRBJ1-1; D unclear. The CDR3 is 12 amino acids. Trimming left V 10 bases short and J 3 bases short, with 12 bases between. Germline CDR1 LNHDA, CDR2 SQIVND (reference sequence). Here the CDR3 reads CATRTRDTEAFF. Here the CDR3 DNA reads TGTGCCACCAGAACCCGGGACACTGAAGCTTTCTTT.

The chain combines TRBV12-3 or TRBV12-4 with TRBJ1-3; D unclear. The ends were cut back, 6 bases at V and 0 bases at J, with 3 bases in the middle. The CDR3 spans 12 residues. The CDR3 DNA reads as TGTGCCAGCAGCAACTCTGGAAACACCATATATTTT. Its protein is CASSNSGNTIYF.

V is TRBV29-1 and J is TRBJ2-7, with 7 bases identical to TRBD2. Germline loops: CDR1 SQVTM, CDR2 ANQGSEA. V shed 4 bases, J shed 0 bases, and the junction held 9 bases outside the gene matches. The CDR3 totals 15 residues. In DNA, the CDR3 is TGCAGCGTTGCTCGTCAAGCGGGAAGCTCCTACGAGCAGTACTTC. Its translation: CSVARQAGSSYEQYF.

This CDR3 is CASTGTARNYGYTF. CDR3 DNA sequence: TGTGCCAGCACCGGGACAGCAAGAAACTATGGCTACACCTTC. V usage is TRBV2 and J usage is TRBJ1-2; 7 bases fit TRBD1. The germline gives CDR1 SNHLY, CDR2 FYNNEI. After removal of 7 bases from V and 2 bases from J, the junction contained 7 bases not matched to a gene. The CDR3 consists of 14 residues.